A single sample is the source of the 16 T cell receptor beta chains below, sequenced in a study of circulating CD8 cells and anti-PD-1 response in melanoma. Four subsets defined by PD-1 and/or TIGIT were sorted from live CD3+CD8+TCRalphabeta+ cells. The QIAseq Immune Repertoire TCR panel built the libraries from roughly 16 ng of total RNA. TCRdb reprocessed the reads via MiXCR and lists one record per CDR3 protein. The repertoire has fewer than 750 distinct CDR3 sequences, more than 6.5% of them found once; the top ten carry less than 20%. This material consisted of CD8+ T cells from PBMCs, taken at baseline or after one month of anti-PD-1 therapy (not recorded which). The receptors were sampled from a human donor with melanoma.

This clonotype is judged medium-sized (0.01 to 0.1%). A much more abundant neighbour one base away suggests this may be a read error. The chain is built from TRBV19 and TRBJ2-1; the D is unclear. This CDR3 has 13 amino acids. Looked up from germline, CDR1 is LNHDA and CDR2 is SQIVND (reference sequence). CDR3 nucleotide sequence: TGTGGGGCTCGGTCCCCTCTCTACAATGAGCAGTTCTTC. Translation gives CGARSPLYNEQFF.

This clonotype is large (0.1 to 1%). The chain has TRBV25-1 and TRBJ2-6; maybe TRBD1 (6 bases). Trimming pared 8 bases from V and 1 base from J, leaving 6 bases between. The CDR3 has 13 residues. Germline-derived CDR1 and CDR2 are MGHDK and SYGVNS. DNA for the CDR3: TGTGCCAGCGGACAGTCTGGGGCCAACGTCCTGACTTTC. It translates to CASGQSGANVLTF.

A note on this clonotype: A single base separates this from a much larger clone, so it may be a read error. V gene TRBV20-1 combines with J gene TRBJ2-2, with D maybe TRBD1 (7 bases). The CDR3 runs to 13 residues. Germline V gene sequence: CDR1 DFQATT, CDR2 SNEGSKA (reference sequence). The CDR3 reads CSAPGTDTGGLFF. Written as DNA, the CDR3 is TGCAGTGCCCCTGGGACAGACACCGGGGGGCTGTTTTTT.

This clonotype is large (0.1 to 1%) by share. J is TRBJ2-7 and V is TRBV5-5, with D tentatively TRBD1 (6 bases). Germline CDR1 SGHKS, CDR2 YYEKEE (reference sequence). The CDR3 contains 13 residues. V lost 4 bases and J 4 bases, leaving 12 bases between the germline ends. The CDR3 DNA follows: TGTGCCAGCAGCAGACTTACAGGGTACGAGCAGTACTTC. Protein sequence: CASSRLTGYEQYF.

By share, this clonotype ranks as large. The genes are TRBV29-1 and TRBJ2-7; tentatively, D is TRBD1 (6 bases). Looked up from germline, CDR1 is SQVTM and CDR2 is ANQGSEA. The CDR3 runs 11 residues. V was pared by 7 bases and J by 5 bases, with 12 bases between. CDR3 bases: TGCAGCGCCAGGGGTTTCGACGAGCAGTACTTC. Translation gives CSARGFDEQYF.

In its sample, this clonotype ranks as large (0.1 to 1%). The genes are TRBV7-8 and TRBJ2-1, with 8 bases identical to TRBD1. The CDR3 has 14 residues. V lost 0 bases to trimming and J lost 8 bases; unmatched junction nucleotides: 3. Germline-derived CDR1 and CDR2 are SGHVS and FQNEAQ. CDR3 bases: TGTGCCAGCAGCTTAGCGGGACAGGTATATGAGCAGTTCTTC. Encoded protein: CASSLAGQVYEQFF. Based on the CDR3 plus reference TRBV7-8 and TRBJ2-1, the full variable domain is GAGVSQSPRYKVAKRGQDVALRCDPISGHVSLFWYQQALGQGPEFLTYFQNEAQLDKSGLPSDRFFAERPEGSVSTLKIQRTQQEDSAVYLCASSLAGQVYEQFFGPGTRLTVL.

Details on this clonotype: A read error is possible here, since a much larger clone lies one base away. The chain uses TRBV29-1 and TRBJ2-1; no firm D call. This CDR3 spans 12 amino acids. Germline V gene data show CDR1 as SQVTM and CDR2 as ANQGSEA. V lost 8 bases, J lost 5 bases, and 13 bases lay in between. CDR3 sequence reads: CSSLIWNNEQFF. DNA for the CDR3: TGCAGCTCCCTGATTTGGAACAATGAGCAGTTCTTC.

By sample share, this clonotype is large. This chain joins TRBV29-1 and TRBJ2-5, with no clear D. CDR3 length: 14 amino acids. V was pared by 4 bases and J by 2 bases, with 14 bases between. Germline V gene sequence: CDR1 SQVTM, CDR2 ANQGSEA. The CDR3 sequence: CSVVTRAVQETQYF. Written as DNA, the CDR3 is TGCAGCGTTGTTACCCGGGCAGTACAAGAGACCCAGTACTTC.

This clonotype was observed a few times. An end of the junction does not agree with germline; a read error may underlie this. The CDR3 nucleotides are TGTGCCAGTACCATCGGGGGGAACACTGAAGCATTCTTT. Translating gives CASTIGGNTEAFF. This chain connects TRBV19 to TRBJ1-1, with D possibly being TRBD1 (5 bases). The CDR3 has 13 residues. From germline, CDR1 is LNHDA and CDR2 SQIVND (reference sequence).

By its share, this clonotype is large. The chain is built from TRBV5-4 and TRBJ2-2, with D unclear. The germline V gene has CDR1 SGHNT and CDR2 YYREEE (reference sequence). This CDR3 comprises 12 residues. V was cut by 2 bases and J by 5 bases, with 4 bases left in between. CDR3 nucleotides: TGTGCCAGCAGCTTTGGGACCGGGGAGCTGTTTTTT. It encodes CASSFGTGELFF.

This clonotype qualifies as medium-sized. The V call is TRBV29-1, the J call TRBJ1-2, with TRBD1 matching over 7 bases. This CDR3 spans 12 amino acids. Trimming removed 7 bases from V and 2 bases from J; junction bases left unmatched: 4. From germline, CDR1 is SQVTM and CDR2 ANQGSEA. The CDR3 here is CSAQGENYGYTF. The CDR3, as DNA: TGCAGCGCCCAGGGGGAGAACTATGGCTACACCTTC. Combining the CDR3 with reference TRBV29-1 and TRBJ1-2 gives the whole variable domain SAVISQKPSRDICQRGTSLTIQCQVDSQVTMMFWYRQQPGQSLTLIATANQGSEATYESGFVIDKFPISRPNLTFSTLTVSNMSPEDSSIYLCSAQGENYGYTFGSGTRLTVV.

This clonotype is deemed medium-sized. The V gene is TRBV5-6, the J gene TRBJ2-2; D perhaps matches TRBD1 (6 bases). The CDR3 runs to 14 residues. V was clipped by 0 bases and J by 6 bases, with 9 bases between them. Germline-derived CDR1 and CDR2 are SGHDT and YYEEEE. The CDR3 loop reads CASSLVAGAGELFF. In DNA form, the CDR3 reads TGTGCCAGCAGCTTGGTTGCAGGGGCCGGGGAGCTGTTTTTT. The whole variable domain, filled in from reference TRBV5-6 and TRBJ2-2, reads DAGVTQSPTHLIKTRGQQVTLRCSPKSGHDTVSWYQQALGQGPQFIFQYYEEEERQRGNFPDRFSGHQFPNYSSELNVNALLLGDSALYLCASSLVAGAGELFFGEGSRLTVL.

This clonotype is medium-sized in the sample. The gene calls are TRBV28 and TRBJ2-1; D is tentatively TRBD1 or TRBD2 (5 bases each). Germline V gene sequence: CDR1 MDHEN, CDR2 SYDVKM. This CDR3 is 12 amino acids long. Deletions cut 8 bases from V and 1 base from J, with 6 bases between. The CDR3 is CASGGSYNEQFF. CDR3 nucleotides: TGTGCCAGCGGGGGATCCTACAATGAGCAGTTCTTC.

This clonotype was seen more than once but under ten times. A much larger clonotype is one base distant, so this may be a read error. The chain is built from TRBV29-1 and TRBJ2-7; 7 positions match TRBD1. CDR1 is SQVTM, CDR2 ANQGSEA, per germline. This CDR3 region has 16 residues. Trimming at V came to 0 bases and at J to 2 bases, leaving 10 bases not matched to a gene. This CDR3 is CSVEEGRGTDTYEQYF. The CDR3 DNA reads TGCAGCGTTGAAGAGGGCCGAGGGACAGATACCTACGAGCAGTACTTC.

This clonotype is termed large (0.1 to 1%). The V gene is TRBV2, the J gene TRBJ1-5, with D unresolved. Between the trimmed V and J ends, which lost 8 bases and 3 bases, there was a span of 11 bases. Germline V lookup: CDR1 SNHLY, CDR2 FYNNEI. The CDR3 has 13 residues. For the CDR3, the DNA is TGTGCCAGCCGAGACACAAACAATCAGCCCCAGCATTTT. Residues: CASRDTNNQPQHF.

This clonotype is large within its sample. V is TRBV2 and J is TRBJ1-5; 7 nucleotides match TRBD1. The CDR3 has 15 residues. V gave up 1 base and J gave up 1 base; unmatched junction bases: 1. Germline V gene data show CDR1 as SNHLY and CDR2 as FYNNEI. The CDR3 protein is CASSEVRGSNQPQHF. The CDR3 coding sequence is TGTGCCAGCAGTGAAGTCAGGGGGAGCAATCAGCCCCAGCATTTT.